Listed here is a single TCR beta chain. The record originates from a study of CD8 T cells in Susac syndrome. RNA in amounts of roughly 0.5 to 1 ug was reverse transcribed with random hexamers. Via MiXCR, TCRdb re-called the immunoSEQ multiplex PCR reads, giving one row per CDR3 protein. This table has about 180,000 distinct CDR3 sequences, 90% to 95% appearing once. Multiple sclerosis controls were treatment-naive patients with stable or active relapsing-remitting disease. Trimming shortened V by 4 bases and J by 6 bases, and 13 bases separated the two germline ends. This CDR3 is built from 13 residues. Per germline, CDR1 MNHEY and CDR2 SMNVEV (reference sequence).

J is TRBJ2-7 and V is TRBV27, with no clear D. The sample comprised CD8+ T cells from PBMCs. The receptor comes from a human donor with multiple sclerosis. CDR3 DNA: TGTGCCAGCAGTTCTGCGGTGGGCACCGAGCAGTACTTC. Amino acids: CASSSAVGTEQYF.